The source of this T cell receptor (beta chain) is a study of CD8+ T cells in alopecia areata listed by TCRdb under 2018. Regarding the research as a whole: The study used high-throughput TCRbeta sequencing to examine T cell clonal expansion in alopecia areata, in both the C3H/HeJ mouse model and human patients. RNA was obtained with the PAXgene miRNA kit for fixed scalp, the miRNeasy kit for PBMCs, and the RNeasy kit for mouse skin. On the human side, TCRbeta sequencing was run on scalp tissue and on sorted CD4+ and CD8+ peripheral blood T cells from healthy controls and from alopecia areata patients with either patchy or totalis/universalis disease. Clonality in the scalp was compared among normal scalp (n=4), patchy alopecia areata scalp (n=8), and alopecia totalis/universalis scalp (n=8). TCRbeta CDR3 regions were amplified by immunoSEQ multiplex PCR with 35 Vbeta forward and 13 Jbeta reverse primers.

Overall results and qualifications from the work: Compared with normal scalp, lesional scalp had higher clonality and more expanded CD8+ clones, particularly in alopecia totalis/universalis, a pattern that suggests antigenic drive. Shared TCR sequences between patients were less evident than in mice, which may be partly attributable to HLA diversity in the patient population. Unlike mouse skin, where gammadelta T cells dominate, normal human skin contains resident alphabeta T cells that get sequenced too, which complicates analysis of the scalp TCR repertoire.

Remarks on this clone: It lacks a known antigen. No much larger clone exists at a distance of one base, and base qualities are not known.

The library was built by means of the immunoSEQ multiplex PCR assay. For TCR sequencing, RNA was extracted from every sample and reverse transcribed into cDNA to serve as template. First-strand cDNA was synthesized using SuperScript III with a 2:1 mix of oligo-dT and random hexamers. A synthetic immune receptor repertoire was used to measure amplification bias, and any remaining bias was corrected computationally. Per the original workflow: Raw reads were preprocessed to remove errors, and CDR3 was defined by IMGT conventions from the conserved cysteine to phenylalanine. Clonality was computed as 1 minus the Shannon entropy, with the entropy normalized by log2 of the number of productive unique TCRs. Whether each scalp clone was CD4 or CD8 was inferred by checking scalp TCRbeta sequences against the CD4 and CD8 repertoires from sorted blood. TCRdb's version of the immuneACCESS table is confined to in-frame rearrangements and falls short of the full clone set. An unresolved V gene accounts for under half of the shortfall where checked; the remainder is of unknown origin. D and trimming come from the DNA, and the V and J calls and clone size come from that table. The sample table contains about 200,000 clones; only one count was recorded for approximately 60% of them. Under 5% of the sample is taken by the ten largest.

Sequences SQVTM (CDR1) and ANQGSEA (CDR2) are obtained from the germline V gene. Including cysteine and phenylalanine, the CDR3 has 13 amino acids. Of the read, only the CDR3 DNA is kept; its 39 bases are in frame from base 1. V is cut back by 4 bases and J by 1 base, with 3 bases in the junction unmatched. PBMCs were separated by density centrifugation and stained for CD3, CD4 and CD8, after which CD4+ and CD8+ T cells were sorted on a FACSAria. Unaffected controls provided scalp biopsies and blood samples. The clonotype originates from a human donor in good health. Specimen: CD8+ T cells sorted from blood. Recombination joined TRBV29-1 with TRBJ2-5; 7 bases in the middle match TRBD2. The CDR3 has the sequence CSVGGGVQETQYF. The sequenced DNA: TGCAGCGTTGGGGGGGGAGTCCAAGAGACCCAGTACTTC.